The 32 T cell receptor beta chains listed next were all sequenced from one sample in a study of T cells in Graves' hyperthyroidism and ophthalmopathy. Amplified TCR beta CDR3 regions came from RNA transcripts. The HTBI primer set drove a first-round RT-PCR of the TCR CDR3. TCRdb analysed the multiplex PCR reads with MiXCR anew, one entry per CDR3 protein. The table has hundreds of thousands of distinct CDR3 sequences, nearly 20% seen once; the top ten hold 47%. Sequenced: blood. The receptor source for this set is a man aged 35 to 55 with Graves' ophthalmopathy.

The chain combines TRBV5-1 with TRBJ2-3, with D perhaps matching TRBD1 or TRBD2 (6 bases each). The CDR3 consists of 14 residues. CDR1 and CDR2 (germline): SGHRS, YFSETQ. V was pared by 4 bases and J by 6 bases, with 15 bases between. In DNA, the CDR3 is TGCGCCAGCAGCGATAACTCCGGGGGCGATACGCAGTATTTT. Protein product: CASSDNSGGDTQYF.

CDR3 nucleotide sequence: TGTGCCAGCAGCCAAGCCCACAGGGACAATGAGCAGTTCTTC. This codes for CASSQAHRDNEQFF. This chain uses TRBV3-1 with TRBJ2-1; D may be TRBD1 (6 bases). Trimming shortened V by 1 base and J by 5 bases, and 9 bases separated the two germline ends. Per the germline V gene, CDR1 is LGHDT and CDR2 is YNNKEL (reference sequence). CDR3 length: 14 amino acids.

The V gene is TRBV30, the J gene TRBJ1-2, with 9 bases fitting TRBD1. Trimming removed 4 bases from V and 7 bases from J; junction bases left unmatched: 10. The CDR3 totals 14 residues. Germline V gene data show CDR1 as GTSNPN and CDR2 as SVGIG (reference sequence). The CDR3 nucleotides are TGTGCCTGGACCCCCGACAGGGGGATTAGTGGCTACACCTTC. Translated: CAWTPDRGISGYTF. Full variable domain (rest looked up from reference TRBV30 and TRBJ1-2): SQTIHQWPATLVQPVGSPLSLECTVEGTSNPNLYWYRQAAGRGLQLLFYSVGIGQISSEVPQNLSASRPQDRQFILSSKKLLLSDSGFYLCAWTPDRGISGYTFGSGTRLTVV.

This clonotype was detected a few times. This chain connects TRBV27 to TRBJ2-3; no reliable D call. V gave up 3 bases and J gave up 1 base, with 14 bases separating them. The CDR3 consists of 16 residues. Germline V gene data show CDR1 as MNHEY and CDR2 as SMNVEV (reference sequence). The CDR3 DNA reads TGTGCCAGCAGTTTTTCGGGTACTACACGCACAGATACGCAGTATTTT. Translation: CASSFSGTTRTDTQYF.

This clonotype was seen only once. A much more abundant neighbour one base away suggests this may be a read error. The rearrangement links TRBV24-1 to TRBJ2-3, with 12 nucleotides matching TRBD2. This CDR3 is built from 14 residues. With 6 bases clipped from V and 5 bases from J, the junction kept 2 bases outside the gene matches. The germline V gene has CDR1 KGHDR and CDR2 SFDVKD. The CDR3 sequence: CATSKTSGRDTQYF. Written as DNA, the CDR3 is TGTGCCACCAGTAAGACTAGCGGGAGAGATACGCAGTATTTT.

This clonotype has a count of ten or more. The rearrangement links TRBV2 to TRBJ2-1; 12 nucleotides agree with TRBD2. The CDR3 is 15 amino acids. Germline assignment: CDR1 SNHLY and CDR2 FYNNEI. The V gene end was trimmed by 6 bases and the J gene end by 4 bases; junction bases not matched to a gene: 4. CDR3 in DNA: TGTGCCAGCAGAACGACTAGCGGGGGTTACAATGAGCAGTTCTTC. Translation gives CASRTTSGGYNEQFF.

The chain carries TRBV10-3 and TRBJ1-1, with 7 bases identical to TRBD1. Germline CDR1 and CDR2: ENHRY and SYGVKD. The CDR3 length is 13 residues. V lost 6 bases to trimming and J lost 4 bases; unmatched junction nucleotides: 5. The CDR3 region is CAIRRQGSTEAFF. The CDR3 DNA follows: TGTGCCATCAGGAGACAGGGATCCACTGAAGCTTTCTTT.

This clonotype was seen more than once but under ten times. V usage is TRBV18 and J usage is TRBJ2-7; D is unresolved. V was pared by 1 base and J by 0 bases, with 13 bases between. The CDR3 spans 16 residues. CDR1 is KGHSH, CDR2 LQKENI, per germline. The CDR3 region is CASSPLYQPSSYEQYF. The CDR3 DNA follows: TGTGCCAGCTCACCACTTTATCAGCCAAGCTCCTACGAGCAGTACTTC.

This clonotype has only a few counts. The chain's CDR3 is CSLGTGGKETQYF. DNA for the CDR3: TGCAGCCTCGGGACAGGGGGAAAAGAGACCCAGTACTTC. V usage is TRBV29-1 and J usage is TRBJ2-5, with 11 bases aligning to TRBD1. Germline CDR1 is SQVTM and CDR2 is ANQGSEA. The junction had 5 bases not matched to a gene; V was cut back by 8 bases and J by 3 bases. This CDR3 spans 13 amino acids.

There are many counts of this clonotype. CDR3 protein: CASSEAVQGSTSGANVLTF. The CDR3 DNA sequence: TGTGCCAGCAGTGAAGCAGTTCAAGGCTCGACCTCTGGGGCCAACGTCCTGACTTTC. The rearrangement uses TRBV6-1 and TRBJ2-6; no definite D call. V shed 0 bases and J shed 0 bases, with 15 bases lying between them. The CDR3 covers 19 residues. CDR1 MNHNS and CDR2 SASEGT come from the germline V gene.

The sample holds many counts of this clonotype. This chain uses TRBV28 with TRBJ2-5, with 7 bases identical to TRBD1. J lost 4 bases, V lost 7 bases, and 6 bases had no gene match. Germline assignment: CDR1 MDHEN and CDR2 SYDVKM. The CDR3 totals 13 residues. In DNA, the CDR3 is TGTGCCAGCATCCTAAGGGACAGAGAGACCCAGTACTTC. Translated, it gives CASILRDRETQYF.

This chain connects TRBV14 to TRBJ1-2; 9 nucleotides line up with TRBD1. Germline CDR1 SGHDN, CDR2 FVKESK. The CDR3 has 20 amino acids. V shed 0 bases, J shed 0 bases, and the junction held 14 bases outside the gene matches. The CDR3 sequence: CASSQETRGQGPLANYGYTF. The CDR3 DNA reads TGTGCCAGCAGCCAAGAAACCAGGGGACAGGGCCCGTTAGCTAACTATGGCTACACCTTC.

This clonotype was detected many times. The chain is built from TRBV2 and TRBJ1-4; D remains ambiguous. The CDR3 runs to 15 residues. V lost 3 bases, J lost 2 bases, and 10 bases lay in between. Germline V gene sequence: CDR1 SNHLY, CDR2 FYNNEI. The CDR3 DNA sequence: TGTGCCAGCAGTGACGAGGGAATCACTAATGAAAAACTGTTTTTT. Its translation: CASSDEGITNEKLFF.

This clonotype was seen a single time. The conserved closing phenylalanine or tryptophan is absent in this CDR3, likely reflecting a read error. The rearrangement joins TRBV7-9 to TRBJ1-5; 11 bases match TRBD1. V dropped 5 bases and J dropped 3; count of bases not matched to a gene: 6. Germline values: CDR1 SEHNR, CDR2 FQNEAQ (reference sequence). The CDR3 sequence is 16 residues long. CDR3 nucleotides: TGTGCCAGCAGCCCAGGACAGGGGGCGATCAATCAGCCCCAGCATTCT. Translation: CASSPGQGAINQPQHS.

There are a few counts of this clonotype. This chain uses TRBV7-2 with TRBJ2-5, with TRBD2 matching over 9 bases. CDR3 length: 15 residues. Germline V gene data show CDR1 as SGHTA and CDR2 as FQGNSA. Trimming at V came to 5 bases and at J to 5 bases, leaving 9 bases not matched to a gene. CDR3 loop: CASSPSMTSGETQYF. Here the CDR3 DNA reads TGTGCCAGCAGCCCCTCCATGACTAGCGGTGAGACCCAGTACTTC. The variable domain in full, with the rest retrieved from reference TRBV7-2 and TRBJ2-5, is GAGVSQSPSNKVTEKGKDVELRCDPISGHTALYWYRQSLGQGLEFLIYFQGNSAPDKSGLPSDRFSAERTGGSVSTLTIQRTQQEDSAVYLCASSPSMTSGETQYFGPGTRLLVL.

The V call is TRBV29-1, the J call TRBJ2-3; no clear D. Germline CDR1 is SQVTM and CDR2 is ANQGSEA. The V end was cut by 1 base, the J end by 0 bases, with 23 bases between. The CDR3 extends over 19 amino acids. CDR3: CSVEVFASPIKISTDTQYF. The DNA for the CDR3 is TGCAGCGTTGAAGTCTTTGCCAGCCCAATTAAAATTAGCACAGATACGCAGTATTTT.

This clonotype was recorded at least ten times. The rearrangement joins TRBV30 to TRBJ1-3; the D gene is possibly TRBD1 (5 bases). The CDR3 has 15 amino acids. CDR1 and CDR2 (germline): GTSNPN, SVGIG (reference sequence). With 0 bases removed from V and 0 bases from J, the gap between germline ends came to 9 bases. CDR3 DNA: TGTGCCTGGAGTGTGGGGGGGATCTCTGGAAACACCATATATTTT. Amino acids: CAWSVGGISGNTIYF.

This clonotype came up many times. The chain uses TRBV20-1 and TRBJ2-2; unclear D gene. From germline, CDR1 is DFQATT and CDR2 SNEGSKA (reference sequence). The CDR3 length is 14 residues. Trimming removed 0 bases from V and 5 bases from J, with 10 bases in between. In DNA, the CDR3 is TGCAGTGCTAGAGATGCTAGGAGTACCGGGGAGCTGTTTTTT. Protein: CSARDARSTGELFF.

The chain employs TRBV20-1 and TRBJ2-1; D is uncertain. The length of the CDR3 is 12 residues. Trimming stripped 4 bases from V and 5 bases from J, with 9 bases between. Per the germline V gene, CDR1 is DFQATT and CDR2 is SNEGSKA (reference sequence). The chain's CDR3 is CSATGSNNEQFF. CDR3 nucleotides: TGCAGTGCTACCGGGTCTAACAATGAGCAGTTCTTC.

The rearrangement joins TRBV28 to TRBJ2-7; tentatively, D is TRBD2 (6 bases). This CDR3 has 12 amino acids. Germline loops: CDR1 MDHEN, CDR2 SYDVKM. V was trimmed by 5 bases and J by 9 bases, leaving 14 bases between them. CDR3 protein: CASSEARGVQYF. The CDR3 bases are TGTGCCAGCAGTGAGGCGCGGGGAGTGCAGTACTTC.

The chain carries TRBV6-6 and TRBJ1-6, with 10 bases identical to TRBD1. The CDR3 sequence is 16 residues long. Germline V gene sequence: CDR1 MNHNY, CDR2 SVGAGI (reference sequence). V shed 0 bases and J 9 bases; nucleotides not matched to a gene: 5. The CDR3 DNA reads TGTGCCAGCAGTTACTCGGTTTGGGACAGGGGTTCACCCCTCCACTTT. Its protein product is CASSYSVWDRGSPLHF.

CDR3 region: CASRGGASNQPQHF. The DNA of the CDR3 is TGTGCCAGCAGAGGGGGGGCCAGCAATCAGCCCCAGCATTTT. J is TRBJ1-5 and V is TRBV12-3 or TRBV12-4, with TRBD1 as a possible D gene (6 bases). This CDR3 has 14 amino acids. Trimming shortened V by 6 bases and J by 1 base, and 10 bases separated the two germline ends.

This clonotype was seen repeatedly, ten times or more. J is TRBJ2-7 and V is TRBV7-8; the D gene is possibly TRBD2 (5 bases). V was shortened by 3 bases and J by 3 bases, with 9 bases between the two germline ends. CDR3 length equals 13 residues. In germline, CDR1 is SGHVS, CDR2 FQNEAQ. The CDR3 DNA reads TGTGCCAGCAGCTTGGCAGCGGTCTACGAGCAGTACTTC. It yields the protein CASSLAAVYEQYF. Based on the CDR3 plus reference TRBV7-8 and TRBJ2-7, the full variable domain is GAGVSQSPRYKVAKRGQDVALRCDPISGHVSLFWYQQALGQGPEFLTYFQNEAQLDKSGLPSDRFFAERPEGSVSTLKIQRTQQEDSAVYLCASSLAAVYEQYFGPGTRLTVT.

This clonotype has at least ten counts. This sequence joins TRBV20-1 and TRBJ2-7; D unresolved. V gave up 4 bases and J gave up 3 bases, with 7 bases separating them. The germline gives CDR1 DFQATT, CDR2 SNEGSKA (reference sequence). The CDR3 runs to 11 residues. CDR3: CSAKDLYEQYF. DNA for the CDR3: TGCAGTGCTAAGGACCTCTACGAGCAGTACTTC.

The rearrangement uses TRBV7-8 and TRBJ2-5; 8 bases are a match to TRBD2. Germline V gene lookup returns CDR1 SGHVS and CDR2 FQNEAQ. Losses at the gene ends were 0 bases for V and 5 bases for J; bases not matched to a gene: 14. The CDR3 contains 18 residues. In DNA, the CDR3 is TGTGCCAGCAGCTTAGCCCTAGCCGGGGGGGACGGCGCGGAGACCCAGTACTTC. Encoded protein: CASSLALAGGDGAETQYF.

The sample holds many counts of this clonotype. This sequence joins TRBV3-1 and TRBJ1-1; D remains ambiguous. Trimming cost V 4 bases and J 3 bases, with 12 bases left between them. CDR1 is LGHDT and CDR2 is YNNKEL in the germline V gene (reference sequence). The CDR3 totals 14 residues. The CDR3 spells CASSPLPEDTEAFF. CDR3 bases: TGTGCCAGCAGCCCCCTCCCTGAGGACACTGAAGCTTTCTTT.

The V and J genes are TRBV12-3 or TRBV12-4 and TRBJ1-2, with D hard to call. Trimming stripped 6 bases from V and 6 bases from J, with 11 bases between. This CDR3 contains 12 residues. CDR3 region: CASRLGSHGYTF. CDR3 in DNA: TGTGCCAGCAGGCTCGGGAGCCATGGCTACACCTTC.

This clonotype was seen many times. The genes are TRBV2 and TRBJ1-1; D ambiguous. CDR1 is SNHLY, CDR2 FYNNEI, per germline. The V gene lost 1 base and the J gene lost 1 base, with 10 bases spanning the gap. The CDR3 spans 15 residues. CDR3 amino acids: CASSEGFAGNTEAFF. The CDR3 DNA reads as TGTGCCAGCAGTGAAGGTTTTGCAGGGAACACTGAAGCTTTCTTT.

V is TRBV9 and J is TRBJ2-2, with 10 positions matching TRBD2. CDR3 size: 17 residues. Germline V gene lookup returns CDR1 SGDLS and CDR2 YYNGEE. J was trimmed by 3 bases and V by 1 base; bases with no gene match: 6. For the CDR3, the DNA is TGTGCCAGCAGCGTATCCCCCCTAGCGGGAGACACCGGGGAGCTGTTTTTT. Translation gives CASSVSPLAGDTGELFF.

V is TRBV14 and J is TRBJ2-3; unclear D gene. The germline gives CDR1 SGHDN, CDR2 FVKESK. The V gene lost 1 base and the J gene lost 1 base, with 12 bases spanning the gap. This CDR3 is built from 16 residues. CDR3 nucleotides: TGTGCCAGCAGCCAAGCCCCCCAGCGCGGCACAGATACGCAGTATTTT. Translation: CASSQAPQRGTDTQYF.

There are many counts of this clonotype. The chain uses TRBV11-3 and TRBJ2-5, with D maybe TRBD1 (5 bases). The germline gives CDR1 SGHNT, CDR2 YENEEA. The CDR3 extends over 16 amino acids. V was shortened by 1 base and J by 0 bases, with 12 bases between the two germline ends. The CDR3 region has the DNA TGTGCCAGCAGCTTAGCCAAAACAGGTTACCAAGAGACCCAGTACTTC. Residues: CASSLAKTGYQETQYF. Full variable domain (remainder filled in from reference TRBV11-3 and TRBJ2-5): EAGVVQSPRYKIIEKKQPVAFWCNPISGHNTLYWYLQNLGQGPELLIRYENEEAVDDSQLPKDRFSAERLKGVDSTLKIQPAELGDSAVYLCASSLAKTGYQETQYFGPGTRLLVL.

This clonotype turned up a few times. The V call is TRBV5-1, the J call TRBJ2-7; 7 positions match TRBD1. The length of the CDR3 is 15 residues. The V and J ends lost 2 bases and 0 bases, in that order; junction bases with no gene match: 5. Germline values: CDR1 SGHRS, CDR2 YFSETQ. CDR3 residues: CASSLHRDSSYEQYF. CDR3 coding DNA: TGCGCCAGCAGCTTACACCGGGACAGCTCCTACGAGCAGTACTTC.